These 17 T cell receptor beta chains came from one sample sequenced in a study of T cells expressing NK-cell markers. TCRdb reprocessed the 5' RACE reads and reports one entry per CDR3 protein, with no DNA. The data include some 500,000 distinct CDR3 sequences; the top ten clones carry under 1.5%. What was sequenced was blood T cells: a sorted CD56 or NKG2C T cell subset, CD4+ or CD8+ T cells, or bulk PBMC T cells (not recorded which). The receptor source for this set is a woman aged 45-65 years in good health.

CDR3 region: CASSQDIDRSYGYTF. V and J are TRBV4-2 and TRBJ1-2; there is no DNA to check the TCRdb D call of TRBD1. The CDR3 totals 15 residues. Germline CDR1 and CDR2: LGHNA and YNFKEQ.

The V and J genes are TRBV5-1 and TRBJ2-4; with no DNA, the TCRdb D assignment of TRBD1 cannot be verified. CDR1 is SGHRS and CDR2 is YFSETQ in the germline V gene. There are 15 residues in the CDR3. CDR3: CASSPPGAQENIQYF.

The chain carries TRBV6-5 and TRBJ2-7; the D gene TCRdb calls, TRBD2, cannot be checked with no DNA. Germline V gene data show CDR1 as MNHEY and CDR2 as SVGAGI. CDR3 length: 16 residues. CDR3 sequence reads: CASSYRPGTSNYEQYF.

The V call is TRBV14, the J call TRBJ1-3. The V gene's germline CDR1 is SGHDN and CDR2 FVKESK. The CDR3 spans 16 residues. The CDR3 loop reads CASSRYAGNSGNTIYF.

The V and J genes are TRBV3-1 and TRBJ2-5. CDR1 is LGHDT, CDR2 YNNKEL, per germline (reference sequence). The CDR3 has 14 amino acids. CDR3 region: CASSQAGVEETQYF.

The genes are TRBV7-8 and TRBJ2-1; TCRdb lists TRBD2, though no DNA is available to test this call. Germline V CDR1 and CDR2: SGHVS, FQNEAQ. The length of the CDR3 is 18 residues. Here the CDR3 reads CASSRLGGPSGRSNEQFF.

This chain uses TRBV2 with TRBJ2-1; TCRdb proposes TRBD2, but this gene call is untestable without DNA. The CDR3 totals 14 residues. The germline V gene has CDR1 SNHLY and CDR2 FYNNEI. The CDR3 reads CASTTSGSRNEQFF.

The rearrangement links TRBV12-3 or TRBV12-4 to TRBJ2-3; TCRdb indicates TRBD1, and absent DNA this call remains unverified. CDR3 size: 12 residues. The CDR3 is CASTPDRGTQYF.

The rearrangement links TRBV10-1 to TRBJ2-3; the TCRdb call, TRBD2, lacks DNA for checking. The CDR3 has 18 residues. Germline V CDR1 and CDR2: WNHNN, SYGVQD (reference sequence). The CDR3 protein is CASSEERASGRRTDTQYF.

V and J are TRBV5-1 and TRBJ2-1; TCRdb proposes TRBD1, but this gene call is untestable without DNA. This CDR3 is built from 15 residues. In germline, CDR1 is SGHRS, CDR2 YFSETQ. The CDR3 spells CASSVTGTISNEQFF.

This chain links TRBV5-1 with TRBJ2-7. The CDR3 length is 12 residues. CDR1 SGHRS and CDR2 YFSETQ come from the germline V gene. The chain's CDR3 is CASSLVGYEQYF.

V is TRBV11-2 and J is TRBJ2-7; TCRdb reports TRBD2, a call that lacks DNA to check it against. Germline lookup yields CDR1 SGHAT and CDR2 FQNNGV. The CDR3 length is 13 residues. CDR3 sequence reads: CASSPGRLFEQYF.

The V and J genes are TRBV5-1 and TRBJ1-2. The CDR3 spans 13 residues. Germline lookup yields CDR1 SGHRS and CDR2 YFSETQ. Here the CDR3 reads CASSPADSYGYTF. The variable domain in full, with the rest retrieved from reference TRBV5-1 and TRBJ1-2, is KAGVTQTPRYLIKTRGQQVTLSCSPISGHRSVSWYQQTPGQGLQFLFEYFSETQRNKGNFPGRFSGRQFSNSRSEMNVSTLELGDSALYLCASSPADSYGYTFGSGTRLTVV.

V usage is TRBV3-1 and J usage is TRBJ2-7. Germline CDR1 LGHDT, CDR2 YNNKEL (reference sequence). The CDR3 has 13 amino acids. CDR3 in amino acids: CASSQDRSYEQYF.

This chain joins TRBV5-1 and TRBJ1-1. Per germline, CDR1 SGHRS and CDR2 YFSETQ. This CDR3 region has 14 residues. The CDR3 sequence: CASRKTVLNTEAFF.

The chain recombines TRBV5-1 with TRBJ2-1; TCRdb's D call of TRBD1 is untestable without DNA. This CDR3 spans 16 amino acids. Germline CDR1 and CDR2: SGHRS and YFSETQ. The CDR3 is CASSLDLRGAGNEQFF.

This chain connects TRBV3-1 to TRBJ1-1. The CDR3 contains 14 residues. From germline, CDR1 is LGHDT and CDR2 YNNKEL (reference sequence). This CDR3 reads CASSQDVVVPEAFF.